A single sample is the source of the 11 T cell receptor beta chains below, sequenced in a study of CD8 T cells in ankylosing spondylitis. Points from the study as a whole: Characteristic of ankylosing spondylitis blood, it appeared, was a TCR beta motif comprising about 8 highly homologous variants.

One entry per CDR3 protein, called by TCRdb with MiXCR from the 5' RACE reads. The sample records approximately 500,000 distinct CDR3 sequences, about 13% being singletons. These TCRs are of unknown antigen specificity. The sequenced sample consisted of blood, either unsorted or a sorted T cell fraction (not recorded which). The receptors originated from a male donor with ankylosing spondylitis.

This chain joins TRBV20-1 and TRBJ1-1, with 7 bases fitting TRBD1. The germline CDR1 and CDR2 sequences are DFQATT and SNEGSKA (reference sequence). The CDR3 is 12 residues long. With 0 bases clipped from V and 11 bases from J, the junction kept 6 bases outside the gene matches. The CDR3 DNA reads TGCAGTGCTAGAGATCGGGGACAGCAGGCTTTCTTT. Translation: CSARDRGQQAFF.

The CDR3 here is CSVEMGARRGYTF. CDR3 DNA: TGCAGCGTTGAAATGGGGGCCCGGCGTGGCTACACCTTC. This chain uses TRBV29-1 with TRBJ1-2; tentatively, D is TRBD1 (6 bases). Trimming took off 2 bases at V and 7 bases at J, with 14 bases between the two ends. Per the germline V gene, CDR1 is SQVTM and CDR2 is ANQGSEA. This CDR3 has 13 amino acids.

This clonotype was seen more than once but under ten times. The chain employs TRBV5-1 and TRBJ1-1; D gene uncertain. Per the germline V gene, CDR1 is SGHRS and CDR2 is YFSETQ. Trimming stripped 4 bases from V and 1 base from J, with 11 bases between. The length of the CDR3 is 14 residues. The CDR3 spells CASSRGSGNTEAFF. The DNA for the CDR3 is TGCGCCAGCAGCCGGGGATCCGGGAACACTGAAGCTTTCTTT.

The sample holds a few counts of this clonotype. CDR3 coding DNA: TGTGCCAGCCAATACGGGGGGTACAATGAGCAGTTCTTC. Protein sequence: CASQYGGYNEQFF. The rearrangement joins TRBV4-2 to TRBJ2-1, with TRBD2 matching over 7 bases. V lost 8 bases and J lost 4; bases outside the gene matches: 5. Germline CDR1 is LGHNA and CDR2 is YNFKEQ. The CDR3 length is 13 residues.

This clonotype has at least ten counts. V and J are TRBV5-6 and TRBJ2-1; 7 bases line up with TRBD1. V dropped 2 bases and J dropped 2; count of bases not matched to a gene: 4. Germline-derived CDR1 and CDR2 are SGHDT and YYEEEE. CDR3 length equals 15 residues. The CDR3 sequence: CASSFQGVAYNEQFF. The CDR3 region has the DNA TGTGCCAGCAGCTTTCAGGGGGTCGCCTACAATGAGCAGTTCTTC.

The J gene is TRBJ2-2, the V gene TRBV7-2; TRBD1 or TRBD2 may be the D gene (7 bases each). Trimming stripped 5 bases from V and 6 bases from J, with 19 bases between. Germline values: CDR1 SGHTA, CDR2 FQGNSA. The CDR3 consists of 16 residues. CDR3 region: CASSLRGGGAPGELFF. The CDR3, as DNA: TGTGCCAGCAGCCTCCGGGGAGGGGGCGCTCCCGGGGAGCTGTTTTTT.

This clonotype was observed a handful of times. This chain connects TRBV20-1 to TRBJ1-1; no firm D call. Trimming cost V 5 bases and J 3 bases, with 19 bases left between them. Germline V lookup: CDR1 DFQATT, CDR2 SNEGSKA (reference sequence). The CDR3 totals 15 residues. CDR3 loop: CSASLRPSVDTEAFF. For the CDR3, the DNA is TGCAGTGCTTCCTTGAGGCCGTCTGTGGACACTGAAGCTTTCTTT.

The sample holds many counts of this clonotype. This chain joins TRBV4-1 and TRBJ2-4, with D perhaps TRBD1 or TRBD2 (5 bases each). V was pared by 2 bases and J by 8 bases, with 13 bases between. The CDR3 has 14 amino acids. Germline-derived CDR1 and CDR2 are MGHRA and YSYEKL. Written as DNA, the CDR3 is TGCGCCAGCAGCCAAACGGGACGGGGAGACATTCAGTACTTC. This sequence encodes CASSQTGRGDIQYF.

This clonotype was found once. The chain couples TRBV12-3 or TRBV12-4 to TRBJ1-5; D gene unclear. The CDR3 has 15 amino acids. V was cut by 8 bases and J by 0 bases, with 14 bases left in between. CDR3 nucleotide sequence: TGTGCCAGCTCCGCGGCAGAACTTAGCAATCAGCCCCAGCATTTT. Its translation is CASSAAELSNQPQHF.

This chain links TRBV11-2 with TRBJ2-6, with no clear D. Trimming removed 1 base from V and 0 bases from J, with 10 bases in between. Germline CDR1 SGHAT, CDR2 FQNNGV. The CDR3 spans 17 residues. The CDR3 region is CASSLVGFHSGANVLTF. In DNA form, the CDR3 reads TGTGCCAGCAGCTTAGTAGGGTTCCACTCTGGGGCCAACGTCCTGACTTTC.

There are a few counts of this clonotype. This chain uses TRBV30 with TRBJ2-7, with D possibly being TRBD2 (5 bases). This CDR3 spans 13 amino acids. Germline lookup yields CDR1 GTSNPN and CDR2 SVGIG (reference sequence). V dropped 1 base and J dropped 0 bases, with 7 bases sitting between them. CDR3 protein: CAWSGGPSYEQYF. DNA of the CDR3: TGTGCCTGGAGTGGAGGGCCCTCCTACGAGCAGTACTTC. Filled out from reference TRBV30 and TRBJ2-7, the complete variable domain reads SQTIHQWPATLVQPVGSPLSLECTVEGTSNPNLYWYRQAAGRGLQLLFYSVGIGQISSEVPQNLSASRPQDRQFILSSKKLLLSDSGFYLCAWSGGPSYEQYFGPGTRLTVT.